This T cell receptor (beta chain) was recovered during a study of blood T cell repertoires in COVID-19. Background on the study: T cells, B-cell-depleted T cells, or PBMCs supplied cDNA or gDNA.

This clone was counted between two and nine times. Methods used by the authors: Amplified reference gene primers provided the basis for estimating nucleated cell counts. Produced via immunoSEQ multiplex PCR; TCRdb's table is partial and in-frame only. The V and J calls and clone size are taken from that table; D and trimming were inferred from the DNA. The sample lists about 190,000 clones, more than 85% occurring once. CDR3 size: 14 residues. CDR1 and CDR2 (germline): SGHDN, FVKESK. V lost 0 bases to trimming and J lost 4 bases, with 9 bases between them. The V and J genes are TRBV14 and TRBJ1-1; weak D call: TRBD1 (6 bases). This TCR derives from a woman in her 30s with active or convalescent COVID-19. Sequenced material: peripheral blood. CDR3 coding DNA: TGTGCCAGCAGCCAAGAAGTCAGGGGCACTGAAGCTTTCTTT. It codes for CASSQEVRGTEAFF. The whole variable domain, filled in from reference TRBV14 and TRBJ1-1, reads EAGVTQFPSHSVIEKGQTVTLRCDPISGHDNLYWYRRVMGKEIKFLLHFVKESKQDESGMPNNRFLAERTGGTYSTLKVQPAELEDSGVYFCASSQEVRGTEAFFGQGTRLTVV.